The source of this T cell receptor (beta chain) is a study of cytomegalovirus exposure and HLA in healthy donors. General study findings and limits: Per published reports, the classifier diagnosed cytomegalovirus status with high specificity and sensitivity. A highly shared variant cluster was judged a likely technical artifact. Indistinguishable V segments such as TRBV6-2 and TRBV6-3 were excluded.

Primers for the PCR totalled 60 Vbeta and 13 Jbeta. The assay was immunoSEQ multiplex PCR, and TCRdb's table has in-frame clones only and misses some. The profile shows 150,000 to 180,000 clones, more than 75% of them singletons. Details on this clone: Its antigen remains unidentified.

Germline values: CDR1 SGDLS, CDR2 YYNGEE. V gave up 3 bases and J gave up 3 bases; unmatched junction bases: 12. CDR3 length: 16 residues. The chain carries TRBV9 and TRBJ2-7; 7 nucleotides line up with TRBD1. This sequence originates from a woman aged 40 to 49 in good health and CMV-seropositive. Material: PBMCs. DNA of the CDR3: TGTGCCAGCAGCGAGGGACAGCTGGGTGGAAGCTACGAGCAGTACTTC. Protein: CASSEGQLGGSYEQYF.